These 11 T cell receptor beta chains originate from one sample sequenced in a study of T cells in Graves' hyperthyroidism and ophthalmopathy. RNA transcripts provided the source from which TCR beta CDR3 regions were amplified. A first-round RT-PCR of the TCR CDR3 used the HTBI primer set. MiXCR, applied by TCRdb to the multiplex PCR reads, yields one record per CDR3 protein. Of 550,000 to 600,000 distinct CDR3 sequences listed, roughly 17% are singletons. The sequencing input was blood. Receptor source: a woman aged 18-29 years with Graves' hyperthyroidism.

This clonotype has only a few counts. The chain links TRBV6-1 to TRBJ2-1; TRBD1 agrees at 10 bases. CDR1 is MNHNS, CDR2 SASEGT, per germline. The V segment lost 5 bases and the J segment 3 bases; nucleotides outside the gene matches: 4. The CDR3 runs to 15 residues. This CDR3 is CASSPTGGLYNEQFF. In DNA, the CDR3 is TGTGCCAGCAGTCCGACAGGGGGCCTCTACAATGAGCAGTTCTTC.

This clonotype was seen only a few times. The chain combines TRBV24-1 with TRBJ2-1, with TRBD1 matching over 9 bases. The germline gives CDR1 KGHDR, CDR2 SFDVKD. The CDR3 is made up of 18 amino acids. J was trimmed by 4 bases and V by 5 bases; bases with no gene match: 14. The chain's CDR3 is CATSGAAGTGTTYNEQFF. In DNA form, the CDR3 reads TGTGCCACCAGTGGCGCCGCCGGGACAGGGACCACTTACAATGAGCAGTTCTTC.

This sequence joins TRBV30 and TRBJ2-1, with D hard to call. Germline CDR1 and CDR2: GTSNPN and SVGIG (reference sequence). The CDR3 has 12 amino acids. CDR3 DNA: TGTGTGACTGTGAAACGGAACAATGAGCAGTTCTTC. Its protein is CVTVKRNNEQFF. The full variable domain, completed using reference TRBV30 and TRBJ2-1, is SQTIHQWPATLVQPVGSPLSLECTVEGTSNPNLYWYRQAAGRGLQLLFYSVGIGQISSEVPQNLSASRPQDRQFILSSKKLLLSDSGFYLCVTVKRNNEQFFGPGTRLTVL.

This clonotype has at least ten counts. CDR3 nucleotides: TGTGCCAGCAGTTTATGGTCAGGGGGAAACATTCAGTACTTC. Protein product: CASSLWSGGNIQYF. The gene calls are TRBV12-3 or TRBV12-4 and TRBJ2-4; TRBD1 matches 7 bases. This CDR3 has 14 amino acids. The trim removed 2 bases at V and 6 bases at J, leaving 4 bases unmatched.

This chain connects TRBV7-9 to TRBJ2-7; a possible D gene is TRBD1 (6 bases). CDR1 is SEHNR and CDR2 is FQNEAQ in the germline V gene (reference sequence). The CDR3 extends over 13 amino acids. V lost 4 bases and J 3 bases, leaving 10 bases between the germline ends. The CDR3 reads CASSSGHHYEQYF. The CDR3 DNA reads TGTGCCAGCAGCTCGGGACATCACTACGAGCAGTACTTC.

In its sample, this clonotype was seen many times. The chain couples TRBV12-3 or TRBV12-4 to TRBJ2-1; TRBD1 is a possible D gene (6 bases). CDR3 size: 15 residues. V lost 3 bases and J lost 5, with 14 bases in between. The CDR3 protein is CASSLGHRLNNEQFF. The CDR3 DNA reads TGTGCCAGCAGTTTGGGACACCGACTCAACAATGAGCAGTTCTTC.

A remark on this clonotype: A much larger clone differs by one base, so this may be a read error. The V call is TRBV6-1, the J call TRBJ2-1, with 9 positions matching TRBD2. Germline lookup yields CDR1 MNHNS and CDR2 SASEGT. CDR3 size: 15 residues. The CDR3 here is CARSDLAGGYNEQFF. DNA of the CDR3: TGTGCCCGCAGTGATCTGGCGGGGGGGTACAATGAGCAGTTCTTC.

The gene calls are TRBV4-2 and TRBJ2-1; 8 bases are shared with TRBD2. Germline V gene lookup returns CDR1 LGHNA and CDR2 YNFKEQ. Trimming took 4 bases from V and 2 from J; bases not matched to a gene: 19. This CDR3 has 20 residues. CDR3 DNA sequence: TGTGCCAGCAGCCCCCGGACTAGCCGACAATACCCAACCACCTACAATGAGCAGTTCTTC. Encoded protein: CASSPRTSRQYPTTYNEQFF.

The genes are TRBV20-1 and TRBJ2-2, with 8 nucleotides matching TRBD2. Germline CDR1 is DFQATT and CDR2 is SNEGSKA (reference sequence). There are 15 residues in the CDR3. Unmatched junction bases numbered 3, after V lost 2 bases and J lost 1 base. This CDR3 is CSARRLAGNTGELFF. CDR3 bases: TGCAGTGCTAGACGCCTAGCGGGGAACACCGGGGAGCTGTTTTTT.

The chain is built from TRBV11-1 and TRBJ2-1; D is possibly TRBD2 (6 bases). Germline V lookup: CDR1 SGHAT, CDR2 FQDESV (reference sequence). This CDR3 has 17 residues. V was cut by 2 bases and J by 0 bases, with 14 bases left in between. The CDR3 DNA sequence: TGTGCCAGCAGCTTAAATGGCGGGGAGATCTCCTACAATGAGCAGTTCTTC. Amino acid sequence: CASSLNGGEISYNEQFF.

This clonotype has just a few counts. The CDR3 spells CASSARLSSYNEQFF. In nucleotides, the CDR3 is TGTGCCAGCAGTGCCCGCCTCAGCTCCTACAATGAGCAGTTCTTC. This sequence joins TRBV6-2 or TRBV6-3 and TRBJ2-1; D call uncertain. The CDR3 totals 15 residues. Germline loops: CDR1 MNHEY, CDR2 SVGEGT. Trimming cost V 5 bases and J 0 bases, with 11 bases left between them.